The 4 T cell receptor beta chains in this list originate from one sample, sequenced in a study of multiple sclerosis patients with progressive multifocal leukoencephalopathy. Sequencing used immunoSEQ multiplex PCR; TCRdb keeps in-frame clones, though not all of them. Seen here are about 31,000 clones, over 80% observed once, and the top ten hold under 6%. This sample's time point: time of PML onset. The sequences come from PBMCs, collected from a patient treated with natalizumab. These receptors all stem from a middle-aged woman with progressive multifocal leukoencephalopathy.

The J gene is TRBJ2-1, the V gene TRBV5-1, with D unresolved. V gave up 5 bases and J gave up 9 bases, with 21 bases separating them. CDR3 length: 15 amino acids. The V gene's germline CDR1 is SGHRS and CDR2 YFSETQ. CDR3 amino acids: CASRARQAEVGEQFF. The CDR3 DNA reads as TGCGCCAGCAGAGCTCGGCAGGCCGAGGTGGGTGAGCAGTTCTTC.

The chain is built from TRBV28 and TRBJ1-2; D gene ambiguous. The V end lost 6 bases, the J end lost 6 bases, and 17 bases lay between the germline ends. The CDR3 totals 14 residues. Per the germline V gene, CDR1 is MDHEN and CDR2 is SYDVKM. CDR3: CASSNRGKLNGYTF. CDR3 sequence (DNA): TGTGCCAGCAGCAACAGAGGAAAGTTAAATGGCTACACCTTC.

The chain carries TRBV7-6 and TRBJ1-3; 11 nucleotides line up with TRBD1. CDR1 SGHVS and CDR2 FNYEAQ come from the germline V gene. CDR3 length: 18 residues. V lost 1 base and J lost 1; bases outside the gene matches: 6. The CDR3 DNA reads as TGTGCCAGCAGCTTAGAGGCGGGACAGGGGGATTCTGGAAACACCATATATTTT. It encodes CASSLEAGQGDSGNTIYF.

A single count supports this clone. The J gene is TRBJ2-2, the V gene TRBV6-5; 10 nucleotides agree with TRBD1. The germline V gene has CDR1 MNHEY and CDR2 SVGAGI. Unmatched junction bases numbered 6, after V lost 5 bases and J lost 6 bases. The CDR3 is 15 residues long. The CDR3 DNA reads as TGTGCCAGCAGTACGGGTGGACAGGGGGCCGGGGAGCTGTTTTTT. Amino acid sequence: CASSTGGQGAGELFF.